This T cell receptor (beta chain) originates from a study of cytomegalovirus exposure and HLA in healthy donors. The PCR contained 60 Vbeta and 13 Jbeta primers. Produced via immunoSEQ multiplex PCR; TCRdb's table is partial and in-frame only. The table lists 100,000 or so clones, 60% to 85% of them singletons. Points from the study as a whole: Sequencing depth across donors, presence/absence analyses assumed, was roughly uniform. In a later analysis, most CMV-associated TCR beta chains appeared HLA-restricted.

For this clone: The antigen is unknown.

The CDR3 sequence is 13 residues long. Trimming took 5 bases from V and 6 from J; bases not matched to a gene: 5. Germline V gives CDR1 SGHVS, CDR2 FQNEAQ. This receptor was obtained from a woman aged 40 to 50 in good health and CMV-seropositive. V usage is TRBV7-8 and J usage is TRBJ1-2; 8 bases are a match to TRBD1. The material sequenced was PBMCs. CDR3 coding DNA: TGTGCCAGCAGCAGCAGGACAGGGAATGGCTACACCTTC. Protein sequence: CASSSRTGNGYTF. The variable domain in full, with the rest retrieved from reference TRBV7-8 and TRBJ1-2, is GAGVSQSPRYKVAKRGQDVALRCDPISGHVSLFWYQQALGQGPEFLTYFQNEAQLDKSGLPSDRFFAERPEGSVSTLKIQRTQQEDSAVYLCASSSRTGNGYTFGSGTRLTVV.